What follows are 20 T cell receptor beta chains derived from one specimen sequenced in a study of CD8+CD57+ T cells in acquired aplastic anemia. Genomic DNA templated the TCR beta VDJ and CDR3 profiling. From the reads, TCRdb called clonotypes with MiXCR, one entry per CDR3 protein. This table holds about 270,000 distinct CDR3 sequences, 55% to 60% found once. Input material: sorted CD4+, CD8+, or CD8+CD57+ T cells (not recorded which) from PBMCs. The receptors shown here come from a human donor with severe aplastic anemia or a healthy control (not recorded which).

The rearrangement joins TRBV29-1 to TRBJ2-1; TRBD2 matches 11 bases. The CDR3 runs to 18 residues. The V gene end was trimmed by 4 bases and the J gene end by 0 bases; junction bases not matched to a gene: 11. Germline CDR1 is SQVTM and CDR2 is ANQGSEA. CDR3 amino acids: CSVGMLAGGRSSYNEQFF. The DNA of the CDR3 is TGCAGCGTTGGGATGCTAGCGGGGGGTCGCAGCTCCTACAATGAGCAGTTCTTC.

The V gene is TRBV19, the J gene TRBJ2-5; TRBD1 is a possible D gene (6 bases). This CDR3 region has 14 residues. Germline lookup yields CDR1 LNHDA and CDR2 SQIVND (reference sequence). The V gene lost 1 base and the J gene lost 4 bases, with 10 bases spanning the gap. The CDR3 coding sequence is TGTGCCAGTAGTATAGCCAGGGGACGAGAGACCCAGTACTTC. Residues: CASSIARGRETQYF.

The count of this clonotype is one. The CDR3 protein is CASSPQVSAYEQYF. The CDR3 bases are TGCGCCAGCAGCCCACAGGTATCGGCCTACGAGCAGTACTTC. The chain joins TRBV4-1 to TRBJ2-7; D perhaps matches TRBD1 (5 bases). V dropped 4 bases and J dropped 2 bases, with 12 bases sitting between them. The germline CDR1 and CDR2 sequences are MGHRA and YSYEKL. The CDR3 has 14 residues.

The rearrangement joins TRBV10-2 to TRBJ2-2; TRBD1 aligns across 9 bases. After removal of 5 bases from V and 7 bases from J, the junction contained 11 bases not matched to a gene. CDR3 length equals 16 residues. The V gene's germline CDR1 is WSHSY and CDR2 SAAADI. CDR3 nucleotide sequence: TGCGCCAGCAGTCCTTATCCGGGACAGGGCCACGGGGAGCTGTTTTTT. Its protein is CASSPYPGQGHGELFF.

This clonotype was detected ten times or more. The rearrangement joins TRBV7-9 to TRBJ1-4; the match to TRBD1 covers 7 bases. Germline V lookup: CDR1 SEHNR, CDR2 FQNEAQ (reference sequence). CDR3 length equals 14 residues. V dropped 5 bases and J dropped 5; count of bases not matched to a gene: 5. The CDR3 bases are TGTGCCAGCAGCCCGACAGGGCGAAATGAAAAACTGTTTTTT. It is translated as CASSPTGRNEKLFF. Complete variable domain (other parts from reference TRBV7-9 and TRBJ1-4): DTGVSQNPRHKITKRGQNVTFRCDPISEHNRLYWYRQTLGQGPEFLTYFQNEAQLEKSRLLSDRFSAERPKGSFSTLEIQRTEQGDSAMYLCASSPTGRNEKLFFGSGTQLSVL.

This rearrangement joins TRBV20-1 to TRBJ2-2, with 7 bases fitting TRBD1. This CDR3 contains 15 residues. Trimming at V came to 5 bases and at J to 3 bases, leaving 9 bases not matched to a gene. The V gene's germline CDR1 is DFQATT and CDR2 SNEGSKA (reference sequence). CDR3 amino acids: CSARKTGSDTGELFF. The CDR3 DNA follows: TGCAGTGCTCGGAAGACAGGGTCGGACACCGGGGAGCTGTTTTTT.

CDR3 sequence reads: CATSESGTGVYGYTF. The CDR3 nucleotides read TGTGCCACCAGTGAGTCCGGGACAGGGGTCTATGGCTACACCTTC. The chain couples TRBV24-1 to TRBJ1-2; 10 nucleotides line up with TRBD1. CDR1 is KGHDR and CDR2 is SFDVKD in the germline V gene. V lost 4 bases and J lost 4; bases outside the gene matches: 5. The CDR3 totals 15 residues.

This clonotype has just a few counts. This chain links TRBV29-1 with TRBJ2-3; tentatively, D is TRBD2 (5 bases). This CDR3 has 12 amino acids. Germline loops: CDR1 SQVTM, CDR2 ANQGSEA. Trimming left V 6 bases short and J 1 base short, with 8 bases between. The chain's CDR3 is CSVEAGTDTQYF. Here the CDR3 DNA reads TGCAGCGTGGAGGCGGGCACAGATACGCAGTATTTT.

Concerning this clonotype: Since the CDR3 does not end with the conserved phenylalanine or tryptophan, this likely comes from a read error. V gene TRBV2 combines with J gene TRBJ2-3; the D gene is possibly TRBD2 (6 bases). V lost 2 bases to trimming and J lost 0 bases, with 27 bases between them. Germline CDR1 SNHLY, CDR2 FYNNEI. The CDR3 is 21 residues long. The CDR3 DNA reads TGTGCCAGCAGTGAATTCTCCAGCCGGGGACTGAGGGCTACTAGCACAGATACGCAGTATGTT. Amino acid sequence: CASSEFSSRGLRATSTDTQYV.

On this clonotype: An end of the junction differs from the germline gene, which may be a read error. The chain carries TRBV7-3 and TRBJ2-1; no firm D call. This CDR3 has 16 residues. Germline V CDR1 and CDR2: SGHTA, FQGTGA. The CDR3 DNA reads as TGTGCCGGCAGCCCCGGCGGCGCCTCTTGGTACAATGAGCAGTTCTTC. This sequence encodes CAGSPGGASWYNEQFF.

The chain couples TRBV2 to TRBJ1-4; 7 nucleotides align to TRBD1. Germline lookup yields CDR1 SNHLY and CDR2 FYNNEI. The CDR3 extends over 13 amino acids. V shed 7 bases, J shed 5 bases, and the junction held 4 bases outside the gene matches. The CDR3 region is CASTGQNNEKLFF. The CDR3 DNA reads TGTGCCAGCACGGGACAGAACAATGAAAAACTGTTTTTT.

This clonotype turned up a few times. The chain recombines TRBV24-1 with TRBJ1-2; possible D gene TRBD1, 5 bases. V shed 4 bases and J shed 4 bases, with 12 bases lying between them. Germline loops: CDR1 KGHDR, CDR2 SFDVKD. The CDR3 sequence is 14 residues long. The CDR3, as DNA: TGTGCCACCAGTGAGGCGGGACCGGCCTATGGCTACACCTTC. Protein: CATSEAGPAYGYTF.

This chain uses TRBV10-3 with TRBJ1-2, with D possibly TRBD1 on 6 matching bases. Trimming stripped 5 bases from V and 3 bases from J, with 19 bases between. Germline V CDR1 and CDR2: ENHRY, SYGVKD. The CDR3 loop spans 16 amino acids. The CDR3 nucleotides are TGTGCCATCAGTACTAGGCGGGGGCTCATGGACTATGGCTACACCTTC. It translates to CAISTRRGLMDYGYTF.

A remark on this clonotype: A much larger clonotype is one base distant, so this may be a read error. The J gene is TRBJ2-5, the V gene TRBV7-2; TRBD2 matches 9 bases. Germline V gene lookup returns CDR1 SGHTA and CDR2 FQGNSA. The CDR3 length is 17 residues. CDR3 DNA: TGTGCCAGCGGACGCCGATTGCGGGGGGGCCGCCAAGAGACCCAGTGCTTC. Translated: CASGRRLRGGRQETQCF.

The chain recombines TRBV20-1 with TRBJ2-7; 9 bases align to TRBD1. The CDR3 extends over 14 amino acids. CDR1 and CDR2 from the germline V gene are DFQATT and SNEGSKA (reference sequence). Trimming at V came to 5 bases and at J to 7 bases, leaving 12 bases not matched to a gene. CDR3 bases: TGCAGTGCTCCGAACCCACAGGGGGCTGGGGAGCAGTACTTC. This gives the protein CSAPNPQGAGEQYF.

The rearrangement uses TRBV19 and TRBJ1-1; D is unresolved. This CDR3 has 14 amino acids. The V gene's germline CDR1 is LNHDA and CDR2 SQIVND (reference sequence). Trimming left V 1 base short and J 4 bases short, with 10 bases between. CDR3 protein: CASSIGVRGTEAFF. CDR3 coding DNA: TGTGCCAGTAGTATAGGGGTGCGGGGCACTGAAGCTTTCTTT.

The chain is built from TRBV7-2 and TRBJ1-1, with D maybe TRBD1 (6 bases). There are 18 residues in the CDR3. CDR1 and CDR2 from the germline V gene are SGHTA and FQGNSA. Trimming shortened V by 5 bases and J by 10 bases, and 32 bases separated the two germline ends. CDR3: CASSPSRGGDPGYSGAFF. CDR3 bases: TGTGCCAGCAGCCCGTCGAGGGGGGGGGACCCAGGATATAGCGGAGCTTTCTTT. The full variable domain, in which reference TRBV7-2 and TRBJ1-1 provide the parts outside the CDR3, is GAGVSQSPSNKVTEKGKDVELRCDPISGHTALYWYRQSLGQGLEFLIYFQGNSAPDKSGLPSDRFSAERTGGSVSTLTIQRTQQEDSAVYLCASSPSRGGDPGYSGAFFGQGTRLTVV.

The chain is built from TRBV6-5 and TRBJ1-6; the D is unclear. The V end was cut by 6 bases, the J end by 11 bases, with 8 bases between. The germline V gene has CDR1 MNHEY and CDR2 SVGAGI. The CDR3 is 11 residues long. CDR3 in amino acids: CASSNSPPLHF. CDR3 in DNA: TGTGCCAGCAGCAACAGCCCACCCCTCCACTTT.

This clonotype was observed at least ten times. V and J are TRBV2 and TRBJ2-1; TRBD2 matches at 9 bases. Germline lookup yields CDR1 SNHLY and CDR2 FYNNEI. Trimming cost V 3 bases and J 8 bases; bases outside gene matches: 8. The CDR3 has 15 residues. CDR3 protein: CASSDPGLAVYEQFF. CDR3 nucleotides: TGTGCCAGCAGTGACCCGGGACTAGCTGTCTATGAGCAGTTCTTC. Supplemented by reference TRBV2 and TRBJ2-1, the full variable domain reads EPEVTQTPSHQVTQMGQEVILRCVPISNHLYFYWYRQILGQKVEFLVSFYNNEISEKSEIFDDQFSVERPDGSNFTLKIRSTKLEDSAMYFCASSDPGLAVYEQFFGPGTRLTVL.

The genes are TRBV10-3 and TRBJ2-7, with TRBD2 as a possible D gene (6 bases). CDR3 length: 13 residues. Germline V CDR1 and CDR2: ENHRY, SYGVKD. V was trimmed by 4 bases and J by 3 bases, leaving 10 bases between them. The DNA of the CDR3 is TGTGCCATCAGTGGAGTCGGGGGCTACGAGCAGTACTTC. Translation: CAISGVGGYEQYF.